The following is a T cell receptor beta chain sequence with its context. This sample was taken from a study of blood T cell repertoires in COVID-19. Study in general: Acute and convalescent COVID-19 samples came from the United States, Italy and Spain.

Generated by immunoSEQ multiplex PCR, the TCRdb table keeps only in-frame clones and is missing some. The top ten clones hold over 6.5% of a sample with roughly 120,000 clones, roughly 84% of them seen once. The J segment lost 9 bases and the V segment lost 0 bases, leaving 4 bases of the junction unmatched. CDR1 is MGHRA and CDR2 is YSYEKL in the germline V gene. The CDR3 runs 15 residues. What was sequenced was peripheral blood. The receptor was derived from a woman in her 70s who had recovered from COVID-19. The V and J genes are TRBV4-1 and TRBJ2-1; TRBD2 matches 11 bases. CDR3: CASSQEPSGRFEQFF. The CDR3 region has the DNA TGCGCCAGCAGCCAAGAGCCTAGCGGGAGGTTTGAGCAGTTCTTC.